This T cell receptor beta chain was retrieved from a study of tumor-infiltrating lymphocytes in primary liver carcinoma. DNA and RNA were both co-extracted from about 19-30 mg of bulk tissue that had not been sorted. A primer in the constant region served to generate TCR beta cDNA from approximately 500 ng of total RNA. A slightly modified ARM-PCR protocol with three nested multiplex PCR rounds produced these TCR beta libraries. It was with TRBV1-TRBV30 forward primers and a C-beta reverse primer that the first two PCR rounds were run, at around 11 cycles each. TCRdb reprocessed the multiplex PCR reads via MiXCR and lists one record per CDR3 protein. The table has 30,000 to 40,000 distinct CDR3 sequences, 74% seen once; the top ten hold 16%. This clonotype was found a few times. Since a much larger clone is just one base distant, this may be a read error. Germline CDR1 reads GTSNPN; CDR2 reads SVGIG (reference sequence). The CDR3 spans 12 residues. Trimming left V 8 bases short and J 1 base short, with 11 bases between.

This sequence was found in a man in his forties with primary liver carcinoma and hepatitis B virus infection. The chain carries TRBV30 and TRBJ1-1; weak D call: TRBD1 (5 bases). Sequenced material: liver tumor tissue from sampling region 4. The subset denotes: tumor region T4, right-lateral pole. CDR3 coding DNA: TGTGCCAGACAGAGTTCGAACACTGAAGCTTTCTTT. It specifies CARQSSNTEAFF.